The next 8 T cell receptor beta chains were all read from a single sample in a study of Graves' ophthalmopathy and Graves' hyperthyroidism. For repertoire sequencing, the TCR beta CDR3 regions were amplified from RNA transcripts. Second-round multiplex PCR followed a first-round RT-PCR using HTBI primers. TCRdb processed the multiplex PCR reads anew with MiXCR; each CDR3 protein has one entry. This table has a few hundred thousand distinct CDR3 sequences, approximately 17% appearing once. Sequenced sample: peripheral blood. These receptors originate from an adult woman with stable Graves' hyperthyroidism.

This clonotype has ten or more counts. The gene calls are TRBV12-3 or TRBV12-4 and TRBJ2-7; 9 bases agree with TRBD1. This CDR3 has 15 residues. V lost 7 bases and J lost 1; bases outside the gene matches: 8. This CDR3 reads CASNPGQGLSYEQYF. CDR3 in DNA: TGTGCCAGCAACCCGGGACAGGGACTTTCCTACGAGCAGTACTTC.

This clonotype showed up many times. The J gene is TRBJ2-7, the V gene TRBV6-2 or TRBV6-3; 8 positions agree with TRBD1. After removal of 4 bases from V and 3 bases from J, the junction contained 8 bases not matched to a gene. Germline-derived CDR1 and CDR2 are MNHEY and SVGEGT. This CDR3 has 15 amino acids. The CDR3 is CASSWGQAKRYEQYF. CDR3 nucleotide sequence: TGTGCCAGCAGTTGGGGACAGGCGAAGCGCTACGAGCAGTACTTC.

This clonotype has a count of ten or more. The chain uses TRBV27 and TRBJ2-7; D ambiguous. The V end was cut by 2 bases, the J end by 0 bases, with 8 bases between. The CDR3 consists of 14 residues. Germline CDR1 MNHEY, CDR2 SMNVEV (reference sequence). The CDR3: CASSLKGYSYEQYF. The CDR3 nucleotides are TGTGCCAGCAGTTTAAAGGGATACTCCTACGAGCAGTACTTC.

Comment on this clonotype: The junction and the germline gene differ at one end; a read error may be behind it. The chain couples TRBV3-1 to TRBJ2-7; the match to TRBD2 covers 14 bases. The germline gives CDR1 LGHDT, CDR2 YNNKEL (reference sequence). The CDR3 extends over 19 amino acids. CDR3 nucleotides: TGTGCCAGCAGCCAGGACCCCGGACTAGCGGGAGGTCCCTCCTGCGAGCAGTACTTC. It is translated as CASSQDPGLAGGPSCEQYF.

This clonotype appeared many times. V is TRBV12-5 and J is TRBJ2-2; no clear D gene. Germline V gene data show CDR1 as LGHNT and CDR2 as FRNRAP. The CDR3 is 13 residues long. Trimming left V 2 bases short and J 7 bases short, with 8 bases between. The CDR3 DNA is TGTGCTAGTGGTTTGATAGGTATCGGGGAGCTGTTTTTT. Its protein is CASGLIGIGELFF.

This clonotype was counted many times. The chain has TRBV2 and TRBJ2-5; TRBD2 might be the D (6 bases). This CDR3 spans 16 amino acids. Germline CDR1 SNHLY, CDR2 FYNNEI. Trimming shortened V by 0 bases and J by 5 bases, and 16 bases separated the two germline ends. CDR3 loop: CASSEALRLGGETQYF. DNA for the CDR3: TGTGCCAGCAGTGAAGCGCTTCGACTAGGTGGTGAGACCCAGTACTTC. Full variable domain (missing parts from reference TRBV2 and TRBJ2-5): EPEVTQTPSHQVTQMGQEVILRCVPISNHLYFYWYRQILGQKVEFLVSFYNNEISEKSEIFDDQFSVERPDGSNFTLKIRSTKLEDSAMYFCASSEALRLGGETQYFGPGTRLLVL.

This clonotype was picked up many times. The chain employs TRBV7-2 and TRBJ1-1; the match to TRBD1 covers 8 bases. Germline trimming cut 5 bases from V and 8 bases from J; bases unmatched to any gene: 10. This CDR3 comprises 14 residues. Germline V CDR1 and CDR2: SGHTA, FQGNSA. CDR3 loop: CASSQGAGFDEAFF. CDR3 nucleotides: TGTGCCAGCAGCCAGGGGGCAGGGTTCGACGAAGCTTTCTTT. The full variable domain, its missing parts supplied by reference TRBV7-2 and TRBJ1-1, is GAGVSQSPSNKVTEKGKDVELRCDPISGHTALYWYRQSLGQGLEFLIYFQGNSAPDKSGLPSDRFSAERTGGSVSTLTIQRTQQEDSAVYLCASSQGAGFDEAFFGQGTRLTVV.

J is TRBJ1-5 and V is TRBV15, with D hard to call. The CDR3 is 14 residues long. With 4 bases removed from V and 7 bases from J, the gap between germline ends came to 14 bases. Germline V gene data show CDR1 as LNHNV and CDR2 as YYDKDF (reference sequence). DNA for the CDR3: TGTGCCACCAGCACCGACCGGGGAGGCCAGCCCCAGCATTTT. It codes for CATSTDRGGQPQHF.